This T cell receptor beta chain was sequenced during a study of T cell responses to AZD1222 COVID-19 vaccine. Broader study findings: Vaccination with two AZD1222 doses was followed by a rise in Spike-specific TCR breadth and depth.

CDR3 length: 13 amino acids. Deletions cut 6 bases from V and 5 bases from J, with 10 bases between. TCRdb's copy holds only in-frame clones and misses some; the assay was immunoSEQ multiplex PCR. In the table there are 150,000 to 200,000 clones, approximately 87% of which are singletons. To note about this clone: The antigen remains undetermined.

This clonotype was sampled from an adult who received the AZD1222 COVID-19 vaccine. The sample in question was peripheral blood, obtained 28 days after the second AZD1222 dose. The chain couples TRBV12-3 or TRBV12-4 to TRBJ1-4; the D is unclear. The CDR3 DNA sequence: TGTGCCAGCAGAGCCGGGAAAAATGAAAAACTGTTTTTT. Translation gives CASRAGKNEKLFF.